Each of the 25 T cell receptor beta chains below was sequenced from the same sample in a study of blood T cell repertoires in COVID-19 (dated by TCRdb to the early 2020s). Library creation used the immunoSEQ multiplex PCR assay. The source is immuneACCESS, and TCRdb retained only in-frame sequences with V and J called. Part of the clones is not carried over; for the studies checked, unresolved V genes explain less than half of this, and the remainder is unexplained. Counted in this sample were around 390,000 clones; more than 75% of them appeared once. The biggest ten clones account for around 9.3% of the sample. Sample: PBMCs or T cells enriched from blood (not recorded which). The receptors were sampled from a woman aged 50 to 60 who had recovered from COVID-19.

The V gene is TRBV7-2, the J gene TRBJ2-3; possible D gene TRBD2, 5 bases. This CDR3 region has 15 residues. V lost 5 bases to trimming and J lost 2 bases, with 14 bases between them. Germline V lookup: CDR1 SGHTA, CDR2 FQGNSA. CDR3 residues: CASSLRTGPTDTQYF. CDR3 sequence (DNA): TGTGCCAGCAGCCTGCGGACTGGACCCACAGATACGCAGTATTTT.

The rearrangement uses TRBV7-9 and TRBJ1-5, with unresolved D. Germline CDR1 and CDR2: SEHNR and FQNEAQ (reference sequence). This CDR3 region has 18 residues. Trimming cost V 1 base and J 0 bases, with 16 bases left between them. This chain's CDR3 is CASSLVGGTAYSNQPQHF. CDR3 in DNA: TGTGCCAGCAGCTTAGTTGGAGGCACAGCGTATAGCAATCAGCCCCAGCATTTT.

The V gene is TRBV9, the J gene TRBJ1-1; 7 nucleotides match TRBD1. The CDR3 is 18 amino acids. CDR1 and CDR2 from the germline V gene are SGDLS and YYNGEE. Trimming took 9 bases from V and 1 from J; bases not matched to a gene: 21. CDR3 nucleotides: TGTGCCAACTACGACAGGGAAGAAGAGGGGGGTAAGAACACTGAAGCTTTCTTT. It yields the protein CANYDREEEGGKNTEAFF.

The CDR3 spells CASSLGQGDSNQPQHF. DNA for the CDR3: TGTGCCAGCAGCCTAGGACAGGGCGATAGCAATCAGCCCCAGCATTTT. The chain combines TRBV14 with TRBJ1-5; 8 bases are shared with TRBD1. Germline V gene sequence: CDR1 SGHDN, CDR2 FVKESK. The CDR3 consists of 16 residues. Trimming removed 4 bases from V and 0 bases from J; junction bases left unmatched: 5.

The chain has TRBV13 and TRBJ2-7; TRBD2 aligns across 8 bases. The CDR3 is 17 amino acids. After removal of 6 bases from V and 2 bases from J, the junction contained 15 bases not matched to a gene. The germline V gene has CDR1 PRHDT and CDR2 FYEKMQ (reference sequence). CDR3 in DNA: TGTGCCAGCAGTCATACCGGGACTAGAAGCGAAACCTACGAGCAGTACTTC. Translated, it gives CASSHTGTRSETYEQYF.

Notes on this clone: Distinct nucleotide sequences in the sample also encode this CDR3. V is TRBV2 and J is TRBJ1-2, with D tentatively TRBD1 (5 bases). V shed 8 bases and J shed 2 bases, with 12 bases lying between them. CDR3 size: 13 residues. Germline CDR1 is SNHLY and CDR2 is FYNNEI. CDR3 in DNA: TGTGCCAGCTCCCCCCAGGGCAACTATGGCTACACCTTC. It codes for CASSPQGNYGYTF.

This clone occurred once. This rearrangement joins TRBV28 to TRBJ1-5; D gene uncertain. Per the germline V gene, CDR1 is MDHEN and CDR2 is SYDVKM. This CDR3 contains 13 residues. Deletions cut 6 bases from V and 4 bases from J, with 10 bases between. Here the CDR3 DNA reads TGTGCCAGCAGGTTGTCGGGGAATCAGCCCCAGCATTTT. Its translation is CASRLSGNQPQHF.

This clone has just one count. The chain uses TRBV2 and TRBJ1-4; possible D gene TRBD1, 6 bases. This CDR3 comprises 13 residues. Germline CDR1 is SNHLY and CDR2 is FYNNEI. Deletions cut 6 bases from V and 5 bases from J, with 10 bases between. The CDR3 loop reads CASSVQGNEKLFF. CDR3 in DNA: TGTGCCAGCAGCGTCCAGGGGAATGAAAAACTGTTTTTT.

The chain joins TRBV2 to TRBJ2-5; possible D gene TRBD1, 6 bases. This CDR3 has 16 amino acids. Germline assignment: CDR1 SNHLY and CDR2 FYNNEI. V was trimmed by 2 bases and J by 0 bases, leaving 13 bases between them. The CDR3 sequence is CASSENSGTYQETQYF. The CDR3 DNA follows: TGTGCCAGCAGTGAAAATTCCGGGACATACCAAGAGACCCAGTACTTC.

CDR3 sequence reads: CASKPQGRGLDTEAFF. DNA of the CDR3: TGTGCCAGTAAACCACAGGGTCGTGGCCTCGACACTGAAGCTTTCTTT. V and J are TRBV19 and TRBJ1-1; possible D gene TRBD1, 6 bases. Trimming took off 7 bases at V and 3 bases at J, with 21 bases between the two ends. The CDR3 totals 16 residues. Per germline, CDR1 LNHDA and CDR2 SQIVND (reference sequence).

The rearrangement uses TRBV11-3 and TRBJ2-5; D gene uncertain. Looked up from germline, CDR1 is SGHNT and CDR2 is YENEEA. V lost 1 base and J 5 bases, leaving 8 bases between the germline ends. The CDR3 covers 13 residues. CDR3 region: CASSLGSAETQYF. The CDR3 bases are TGTGCCAGCAGCTTAGGCAGCGCGGAGACCCAGTACTTC.

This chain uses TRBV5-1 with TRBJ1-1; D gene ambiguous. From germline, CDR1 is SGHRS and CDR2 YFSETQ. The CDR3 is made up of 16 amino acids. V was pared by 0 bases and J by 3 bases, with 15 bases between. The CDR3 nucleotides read TGCGCCAGCAGCTTGGTATCTGCGACTTTCCACACTGAAGCTTTCTTT. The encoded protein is CASSLVSATFHTEAFF.

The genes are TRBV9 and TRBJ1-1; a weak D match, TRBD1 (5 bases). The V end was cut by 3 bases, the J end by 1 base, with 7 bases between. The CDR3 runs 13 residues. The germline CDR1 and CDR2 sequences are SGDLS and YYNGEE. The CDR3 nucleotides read TGTGCCAGCAGCGCCCAGGGGAACACTGAAGCTTTCTTT. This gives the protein CASSAQGNTEAFF.

DNA for the CDR3: TGCGCCAGCAGCTACAGGGGGCGAGGCACTGAAGCTTTCTTT. Protein product: CASSYRGRGTEAFF. The chain has TRBV5-1 and TRBJ1-1, with 9 positions matching TRBD1. From germline, CDR1 is SGHRS and CDR2 YFSETQ. The CDR3 is 14 amino acids. Unmatched junction bases numbered 4, after V lost 3 bases and J lost 4 bases.

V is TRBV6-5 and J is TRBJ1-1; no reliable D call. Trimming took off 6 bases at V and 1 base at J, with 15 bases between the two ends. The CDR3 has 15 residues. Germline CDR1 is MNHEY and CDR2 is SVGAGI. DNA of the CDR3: TGTGCCAGCAGGGGCCGGGTAGAGGGGAACACTGAAGCTTTCTTT. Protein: CASRGRVEGNTEAFF.

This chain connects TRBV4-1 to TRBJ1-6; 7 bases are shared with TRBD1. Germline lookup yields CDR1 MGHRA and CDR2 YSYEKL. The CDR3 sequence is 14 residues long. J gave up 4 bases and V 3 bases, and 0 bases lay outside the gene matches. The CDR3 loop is CASSQGQYNSPLHF. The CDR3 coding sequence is TGCGCCAGCAGCCAGGGACAGTATAATTCACCCCTCCACTTT.

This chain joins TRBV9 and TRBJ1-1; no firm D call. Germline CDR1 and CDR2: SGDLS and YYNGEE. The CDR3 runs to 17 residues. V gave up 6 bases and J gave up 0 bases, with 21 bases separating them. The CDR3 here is CASTQGGAAPMNTEAFF. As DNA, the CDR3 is TGTGCCAGCACCCAAGGAGGAGCAGCGCCCATGAACACTGAAGCTTTCTTT.

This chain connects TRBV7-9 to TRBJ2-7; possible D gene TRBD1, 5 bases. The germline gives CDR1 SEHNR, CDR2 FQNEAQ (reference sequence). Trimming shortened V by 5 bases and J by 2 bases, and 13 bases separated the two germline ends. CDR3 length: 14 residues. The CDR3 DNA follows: TGTGCCAGCAGCGGTCAGGGTAGCCCCTACGAGCAGTACTTC. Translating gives CASSGQGSPYEQYF. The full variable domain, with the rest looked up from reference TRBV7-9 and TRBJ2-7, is DTGVSQNPRHKITKRGQNVTFRCDPISEHNRLYWYRQTLGQGPEFLTYFQNEAQLEKSRLLSDRFSAERPKGSFSTLEIQRTEQGDSAMYLCASSGQGSPYEQYFGPGTRLTVT.

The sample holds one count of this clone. CDR3 sequence: CASSLVSVSSGNTIYF. As DNA, the CDR3 is TGTGCCAGCAGCTTGGTGTCAGTAAGCTCTGGAAACACCATATATTTT. The V gene is TRBV5-5, the J gene TRBJ1-3; D is uncertain. The V end was cut by 0 bases, the J end by 0 bases, with 10 bases between. The V gene's germline CDR1 is SGHKS and CDR2 YYEKEE (reference sequence). This CDR3 contains 16 residues. The full variable domain, in which reference TRBV5-5 and TRBJ1-3 provide the parts outside the CDR3, is DAGVTQSPTHLIKTRGQQVTLRCSPISGHKSVSWYQQVLGQGPQFIFQYYEKEERGRGNFPDRFSARQFPNYSSELNVNALLLGDSALYLCASSLVSVSSGNTIYFGEGSWLTVV.

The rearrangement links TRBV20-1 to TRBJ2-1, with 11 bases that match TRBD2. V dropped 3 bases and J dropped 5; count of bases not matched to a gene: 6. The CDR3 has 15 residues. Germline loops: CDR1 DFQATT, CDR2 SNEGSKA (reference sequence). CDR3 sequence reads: CSASKLAGANNEQFF. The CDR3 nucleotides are TGCAGTGCTAGTAAACTAGCGGGGGCCAACAATGAGCAGTTCTTC.

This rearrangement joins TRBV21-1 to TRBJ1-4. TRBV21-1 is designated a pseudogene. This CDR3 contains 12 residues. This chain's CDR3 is CASSIRRRKTVF. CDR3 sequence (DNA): TGTGCCAGCAGTATTCGTCGAAGAAAAACTGTTTTT.

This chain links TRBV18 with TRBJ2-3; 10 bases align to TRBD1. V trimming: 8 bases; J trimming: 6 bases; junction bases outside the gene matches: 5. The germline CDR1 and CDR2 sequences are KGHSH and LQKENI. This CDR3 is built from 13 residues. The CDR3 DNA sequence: TGTGCCAGCCCCCGGGACAGGGGTGATACGCAGTATTTT. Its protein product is CASPRDRGDTQYF.

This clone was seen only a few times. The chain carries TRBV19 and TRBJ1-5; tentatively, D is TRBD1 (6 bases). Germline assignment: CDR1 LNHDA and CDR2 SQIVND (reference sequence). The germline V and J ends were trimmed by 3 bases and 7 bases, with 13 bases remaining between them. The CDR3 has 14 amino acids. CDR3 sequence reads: CASSMMGAGQPQHF. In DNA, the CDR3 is TGTGCCAGTAGTATGATGGGGGCAGGGCAGCCCCAGCATTTT.

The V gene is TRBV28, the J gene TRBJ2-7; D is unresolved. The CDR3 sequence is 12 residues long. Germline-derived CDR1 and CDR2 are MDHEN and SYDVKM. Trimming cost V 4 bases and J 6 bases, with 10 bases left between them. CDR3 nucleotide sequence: TGTGCCAGCAGTTCTCGACACCTCGAGCAGTACTTC. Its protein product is CASSSRHLEQYF.

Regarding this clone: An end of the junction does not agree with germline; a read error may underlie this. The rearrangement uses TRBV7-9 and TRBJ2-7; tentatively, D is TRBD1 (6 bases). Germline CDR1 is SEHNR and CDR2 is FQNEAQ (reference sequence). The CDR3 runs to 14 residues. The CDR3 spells CASSLEKGERKKKF. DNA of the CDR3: TGTGCCAGCAGCTTAGAGAAGGGGGAACGAAAAAAGAAATTC. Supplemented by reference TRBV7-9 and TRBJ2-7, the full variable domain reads DTGVSQNPRHKITKRGQNVTFRCDPISEHNRLYWYRQTLGQGPEFLTYFQNEAQLEKSRLLSDRFSAERPKGSFSTLEIQRTEQGDSAMYLCASSLEKGERKKKFGPGTRLTVT.